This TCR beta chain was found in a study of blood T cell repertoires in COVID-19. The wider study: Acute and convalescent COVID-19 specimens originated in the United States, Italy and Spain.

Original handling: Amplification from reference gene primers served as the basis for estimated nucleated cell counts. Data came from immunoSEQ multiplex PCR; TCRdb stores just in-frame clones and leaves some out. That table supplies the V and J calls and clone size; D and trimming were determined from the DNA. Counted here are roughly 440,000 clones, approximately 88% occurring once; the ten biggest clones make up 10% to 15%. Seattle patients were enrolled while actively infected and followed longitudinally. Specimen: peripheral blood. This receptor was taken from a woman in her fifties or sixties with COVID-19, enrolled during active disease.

The CDR3 here is CASSLQGIGDSPLHF. The CDR3 DNA reads as TGCGCCAGCAGCTTACAGGGGATAGGGGATTCACCCCTCCACTTT. The chain recombines TRBV5-1 with TRBJ1-6; 7 nucleotides agree with TRBD1. The V gene end was trimmed by 2 bases and the J gene end by 8 bases; junction bases not matched to a gene: 7. The germline V gene encodes CDR1 SGHRS and CDR2 YFSETQ. The CDR3 covers 15 residues.